The 11 T cell receptor beta chains in this list originate from one sample, sequenced in a study of blood T cell repertoires in COVID-19. TCRdb keeps only in-frame clones here, not all; method: immunoSEQ multiplex PCR. The data contain roughly 670,000 clones, 85% to 90% of them singletons. The sample consisted of peripheral blood. Receptors were obtained from a woman aged 18-35 years with acute or convalescent COVID-19.

This chain uses TRBV14 with TRBJ2-3, with 7 bases matching TRBD1. Germline CDR1 reads SGHDN; CDR2 reads FVKESK. The CDR3 covers 17 residues. J lost 4 bases, V lost 1 base, and 11 bases had no gene match. CDR3 residues: CASSQGQGVGRADTQYF. In DNA form, the CDR3 reads TGTGCCAGCAGCCAAGGACAGGGAGTGGGGCGAGCAGATACGCAGTATTTT.

This sequence joins TRBV20-1 and TRBJ1-1; D gene ambiguous. V shed 1 base and J shed 5 bases, with 2 bases lying between them. The V gene's germline CDR1 is DFQATT and CDR2 SNEGSKA (reference sequence). The CDR3 totals 10 residues. The CDR3 sequence is CSARVTEAFF. DNA of the CDR3: TGCAGTGCTAGAGTAACTGAAGCTTTCTTT.

The chain recombines TRBV6-2 or TRBV6-3 with TRBJ2-7; 8 positions match TRBD1. Trimming took 2 bases from V and 5 from J; bases not matched to a gene: 8. Germline-derived CDR1 and CDR2 are MNHEY and SVGEGT. This CDR3 is built from 15 residues. CDR3: CASSYGGTGGDEQYF. The CDR3 DNA follows: TGTGCCAGCAGTTACGGGGGGACAGGTGGCGACGAGCAGTACTTC.

The chain combines TRBV7-2 with TRBJ1-4; D ambiguous. The CDR3 is 17 amino acids. CDR1 SGHTA and CDR2 FQGNSA come from the germline V gene. Trimming took off 5 bases at V and 5 bases at J, with 21 bases between the two ends. The CDR3 DNA reads TGTGCCAGCAGCCTCGCAGCCGGAGCGAGCTACAATGAAAAACTGTTTTTT. It specifies CASSLAAGASYNEKLFF.

In this sample, this clone turned up once. The CDR3 region is CAWSGTRDRGNYGYTF. In nucleotides, the CDR3 is TGTGCCTGGAGTGGTACCCGGGACAGGGGAAACTATGGCTACACCTTC. The V and J genes are TRBV30 and TRBJ1-2; 10 positions match TRBD1. Germline V CDR1 and CDR2: GTSNPN, SVGIG (reference sequence). The V and J ends lost 1 base and 2 bases, in that order; junction bases with no gene match: 7. CDR3 length: 16 amino acids.

This chain joins TRBV14 and TRBJ1-6, with D maybe TRBD1 (5 bases). With 3 bases removed from V and 6 bases from J, the gap between germline ends came to 12 bases. The CDR3 is 15 amino acids. Germline V gene lookup returns CDR1 SGHDN and CDR2 FVKESK. The CDR3 is CASSHPQGSNSPLHF. The DNA for the CDR3 is TGTGCCAGCAGCCACCCGCAGGGCTCTAATTCACCCCTCCACTTT.

The chain combines TRBV7-2 with TRBJ2-1; 8 bases align to TRBD2. This CDR3 comprises 16 residues. The germline V gene encodes CDR1 SGHTA and CDR2 FQGNSA. V gave up 5 bases and J gave up 5 bases; unmatched junction bases: 11. The CDR3 is CASSNRNGGGHNEQFF. The CDR3 coding sequence is TGTGCCAGCAGCAATAGAAACGGGGGGGGACACAATGAGCAGTTCTTC.

The chain recombines TRBV9 with TRBJ2-7; D gene ambiguous. The CDR3 spans 14 residues. The germline gives CDR1 SGDLS, CDR2 YYNGEE. The V end lost 0 bases, the J end lost 7 bases, and 14 bases lay between the germline ends. Here the CDR3 reads CASSVASWSEEQYF. CDR3 nucleotide sequence: TGTGCCAGCAGCGTAGCCTCGTGGTCTGAGGAGCAGTACTTC.

This chain uses TRBV10-3 with TRBJ1-2, with D unresolved. The CDR3 spans 15 residues. The germline V gene has CDR1 ENHRY and CDR2 SYGVKD. V lost 2 bases and J lost 3, with 13 bases in between. The CDR3 spells CAISEISLEDYGYTF. The DNA for the CDR3 is TGTGCCATCAGTGAGATCTCCCTGGAGGACTATGGCTACACCTTC.

The chain carries TRBV7-9 and TRBJ1-2; TRBD1 might be the D (6 bases). There are 17 residues in the CDR3. Germline V gene sequence: CDR1 SEHNR, CDR2 FQNEAQ (reference sequence). V gave up 4 bases and J gave up 5 bases, with 23 bases separating them. Written as DNA, the CDR3 is TGTGCCAGCAGCTCAAATACCAACACCGGGACACTTTATGGCTACACCTTC. This translates into CASSSNTNTGTLYGYTF.

The chain carries TRBV7-9 and TRBJ1-2; D uncertain. The CDR3 is 18 amino acids. Germline assignment: CDR1 SEHNR and CDR2 FQNEAQ (reference sequence). V was trimmed by 5 bases and J by 0 bases, leaving 22 bases between them. The CDR3 protein is CASSLLVGRHLSNYGYTF. CDR3 sequence (DNA): TGTGCCAGCAGCCTATTAGTGGGCCGACACCTTTCTAACTATGGCTACACCTTC.